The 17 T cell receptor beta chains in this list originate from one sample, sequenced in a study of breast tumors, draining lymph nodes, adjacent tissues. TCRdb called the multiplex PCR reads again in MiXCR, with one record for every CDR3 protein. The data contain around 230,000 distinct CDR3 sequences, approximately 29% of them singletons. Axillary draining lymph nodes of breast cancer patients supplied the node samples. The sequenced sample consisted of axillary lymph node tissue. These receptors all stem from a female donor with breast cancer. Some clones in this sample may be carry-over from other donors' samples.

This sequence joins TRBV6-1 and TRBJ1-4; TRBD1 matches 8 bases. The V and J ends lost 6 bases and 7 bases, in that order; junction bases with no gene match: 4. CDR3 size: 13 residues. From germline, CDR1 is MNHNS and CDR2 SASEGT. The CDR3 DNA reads TGTGCCAGCAGGGCCGACAGGGGTGAAAAACTGTTTTTT. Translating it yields CASRADRGEKLFF.

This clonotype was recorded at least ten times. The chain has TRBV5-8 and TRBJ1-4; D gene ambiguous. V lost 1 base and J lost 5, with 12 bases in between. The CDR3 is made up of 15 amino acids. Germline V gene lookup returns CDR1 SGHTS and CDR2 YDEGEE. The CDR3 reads CASSLPSRGNEKLFF. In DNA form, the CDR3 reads TGTGCCAGCAGCTTGCCCTCGCGAGGGAATGAAAAACTGTTTTTT.

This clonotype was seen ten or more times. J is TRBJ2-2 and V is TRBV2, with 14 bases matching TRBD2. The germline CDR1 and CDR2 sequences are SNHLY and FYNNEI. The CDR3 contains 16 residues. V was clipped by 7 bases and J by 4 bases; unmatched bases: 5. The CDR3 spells CASTGTSGSITGELFF. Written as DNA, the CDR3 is TGTGCCAGCACCGGGACTAGCGGGAGTATCACCGGGGAGCTGTTTTTT. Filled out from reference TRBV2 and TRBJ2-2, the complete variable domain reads EPEVTQTPSHQVTQMGQEVILRCVPISNHLYFYWYRQILGQKVEFLVSFYNNEISEKSEIFDDQFSVERPDGSNFTLKIRSTKLEDSAMYFCASTGTSGSITGELFFGEGSRLTVL.

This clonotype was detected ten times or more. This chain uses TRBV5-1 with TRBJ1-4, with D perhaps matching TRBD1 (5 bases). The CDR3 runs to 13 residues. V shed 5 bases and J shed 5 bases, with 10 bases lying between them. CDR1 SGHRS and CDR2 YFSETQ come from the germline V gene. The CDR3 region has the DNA TGCGCCAGCAGGGGAGGGGCCAATGAAAAACTGTTTTTT. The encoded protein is CASRGGANEKLFF.

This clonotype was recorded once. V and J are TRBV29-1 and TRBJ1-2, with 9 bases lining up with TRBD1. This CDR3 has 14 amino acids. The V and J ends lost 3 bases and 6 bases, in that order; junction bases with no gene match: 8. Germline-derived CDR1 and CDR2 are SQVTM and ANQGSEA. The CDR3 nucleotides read TGCAGCGTTGAGCCGGACAGGGGTGGGGATGGCTACACCTTC. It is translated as CSVEPDRGGDGYTF.

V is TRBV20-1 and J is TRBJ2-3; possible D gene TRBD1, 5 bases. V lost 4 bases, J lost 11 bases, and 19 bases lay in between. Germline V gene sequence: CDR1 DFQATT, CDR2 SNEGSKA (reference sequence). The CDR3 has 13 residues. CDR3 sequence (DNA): TGCAGTGCTATCAAGGGGTCCTACAATGAGCAGTATTTT. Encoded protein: CSAIKGSYNEQYF.

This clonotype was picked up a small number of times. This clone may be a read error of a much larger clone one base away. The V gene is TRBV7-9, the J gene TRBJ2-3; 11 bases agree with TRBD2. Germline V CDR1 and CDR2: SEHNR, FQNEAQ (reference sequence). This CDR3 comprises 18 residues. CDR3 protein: CASSLVSGRASSTHTQYF. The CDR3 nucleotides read TGTGCCAGCAGCTTAGTTAGCGGGAGGGCTTCTAGCACACATACGCAGTATTTT.

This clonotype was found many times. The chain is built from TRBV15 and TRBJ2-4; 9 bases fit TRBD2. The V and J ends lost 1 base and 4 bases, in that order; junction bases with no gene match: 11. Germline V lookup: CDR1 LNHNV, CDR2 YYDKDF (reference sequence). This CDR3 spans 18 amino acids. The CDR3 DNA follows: TGTGCCACCAGCAGAGGGATCCTACTAGCGGGTGAAAAAAACATTCAGTACTTC. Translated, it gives CATSRGILLAGEKNIQYF.

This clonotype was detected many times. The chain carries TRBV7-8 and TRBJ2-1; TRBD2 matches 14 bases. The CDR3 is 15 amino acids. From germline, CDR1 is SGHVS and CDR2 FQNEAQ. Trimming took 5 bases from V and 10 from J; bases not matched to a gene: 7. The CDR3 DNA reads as TGTGCCAGCAGCGACGGGACTAGCGGGAGCACGGAGCAGTTCTTC. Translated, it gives CASSDGTSGSTEQFF.

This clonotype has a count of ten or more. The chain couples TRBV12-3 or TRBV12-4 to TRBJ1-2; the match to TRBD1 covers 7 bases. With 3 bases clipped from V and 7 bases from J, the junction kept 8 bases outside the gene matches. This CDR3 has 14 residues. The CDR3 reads CASSFRQGVGGYTF. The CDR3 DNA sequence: TGTGCCAGCAGTTTCCGGCAGGGGGTTGGTGGCTACACCTTC.

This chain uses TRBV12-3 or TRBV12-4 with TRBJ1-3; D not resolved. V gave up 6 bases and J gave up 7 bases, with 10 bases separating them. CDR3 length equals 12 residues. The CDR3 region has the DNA TGTGCCAGCAGGTTTAGCGGGAACACCATATATTTT. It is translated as CASRFSGNTIYF.

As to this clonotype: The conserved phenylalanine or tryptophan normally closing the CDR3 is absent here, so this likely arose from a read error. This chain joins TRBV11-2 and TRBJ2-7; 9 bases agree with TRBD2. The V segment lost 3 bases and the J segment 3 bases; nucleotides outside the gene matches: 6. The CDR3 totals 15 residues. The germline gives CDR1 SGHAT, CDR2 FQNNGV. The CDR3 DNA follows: TGTGCCAGCAGCTTGGCTAGCGGGACGGGCTACGAGCAGTACTAC. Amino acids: CASSLASGTGYEQYY.

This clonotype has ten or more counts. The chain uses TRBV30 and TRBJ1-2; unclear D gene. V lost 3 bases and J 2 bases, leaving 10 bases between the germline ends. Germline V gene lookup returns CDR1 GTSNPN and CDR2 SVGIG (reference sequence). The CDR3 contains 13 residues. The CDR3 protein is CAWSFARNYGYTF. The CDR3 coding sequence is TGTGCCTGGAGCTTTGCTCGGAACTATGGCTACACCTTC.

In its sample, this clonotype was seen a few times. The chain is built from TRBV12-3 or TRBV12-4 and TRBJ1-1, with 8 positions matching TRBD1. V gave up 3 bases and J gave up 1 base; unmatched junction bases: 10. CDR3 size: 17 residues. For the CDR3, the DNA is TGTGCCAGCAGTTTTATATTGCAGGGGGCAGGGAACACTGAAGCTTTCTTT. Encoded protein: CASSFILQGAGNTEAFF.

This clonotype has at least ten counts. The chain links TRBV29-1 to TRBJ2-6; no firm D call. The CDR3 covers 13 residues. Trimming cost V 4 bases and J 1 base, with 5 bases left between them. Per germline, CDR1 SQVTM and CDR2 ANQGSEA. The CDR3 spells CSVGESGANVLTF. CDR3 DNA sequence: TGCAGCGTTGGTGAATCTGGGGCCAACGTCCTGACTTTC. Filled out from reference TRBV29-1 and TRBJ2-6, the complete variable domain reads SAVISQKPSRDICQRGTSLTIQCQVDSQVTMMFWYRQQPGQSLTLIATANQGSEATYESGFVIDKFPISRPNLTFSTLTVSNMSPEDSSIYLCSVGESGANVLTFGAGSRLTVL.

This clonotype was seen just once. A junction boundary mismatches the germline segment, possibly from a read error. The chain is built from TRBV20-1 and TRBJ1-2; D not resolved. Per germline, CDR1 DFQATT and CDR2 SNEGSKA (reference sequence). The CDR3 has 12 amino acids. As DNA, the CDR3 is TGCGGTGCTAGTACGGCGACGGAAGGCTACACCTTC. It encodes CGASTATEGYTF.

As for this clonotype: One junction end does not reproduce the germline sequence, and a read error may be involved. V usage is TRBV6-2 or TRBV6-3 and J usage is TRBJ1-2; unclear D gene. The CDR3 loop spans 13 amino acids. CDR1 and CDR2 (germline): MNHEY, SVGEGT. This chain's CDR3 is CGSSLTGNYGYTF. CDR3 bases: TGTGGCAGCAGTTTAACGGGGAACTATGGCTACACCTTC.